The source of this T cell receptor beta chain is a study of cytomegalovirus exposure and HLA in healthy donors. General observations from the study: Indistinguishability led to the exclusion of some V segments, TRBV6-2 and TRBV6-3 included. TCR beta sequences numbering under 20,000 were associated with HLA alleles at 0.05 false discovery rate in a later analysis. The majority of CMV-associated TCR beta chains were reported as apparently HLA-restricted in a later analysis.

V shed 5 bases and J shed 0 bases, with 17 bases lying between them. Germline V gene sequence: CDR1 MNHEY, CDR2 SMNVEV (reference sequence). This CDR3 has 16 amino acids. Points on this clone: Its antigen is unknown.

PCR used 60 Vbeta primers and 13 Jbeta primers. Measured with immunoSEQ multiplex PCR; TCRdb has only the in-frame clones, and not every one. The sample shows about 89,000 clones, 76% of them seen only once. Healthy bone marrow donors formed the donor group. The rearrangement joins TRBV27 to TRBJ2-7, with D possibly being TRBD1 (5 bases). The sample consisted of PBMCs. The sequence came from a male donor in good health and CMV-seronegative. CDR3 sequence reads: CASSESRGQSSYEQYF. The CDR3 coding sequence is TGTGCCAGCAGTGAATCAAGGGGCCAAAGCTCCTACGAGCAGTACTTC.